The 14 T cell receptor beta chains in this list originate from one sample, sequenced in a study of cytomegalovirus exposure and HLA in healthy donors. Researchers ran the PCR with 60 Vbeta and 13 Jbeta primers. Only in-frame clones appear in the TCRdb table, and some are missing; sequencing was by immunoSEQ multiplex PCR. The sample has under 200,000 clones; around 81% are singletons. The source material was PBMCs. The receptors shown here come from a man in his forties in good health and CMV-seronegative.

This clone was recorded a few times. The CDR3 DNA is TGTGCCAGTAGTACCGGGACAAAGTTGGGAGTTACGCAGTATTTT. Amino acid sequence: CASSTGTKLGVTQYF. The chain links TRBV19 to TRBJ2-3; maybe TRBD1 (6 bases). The CDR3 length is 15 residues. V shed 4 bases and J shed 8 bases, with 19 bases lying between them. The germline V gene encodes CDR1 LNHDA and CDR2 SQIVND (reference sequence). Supplemented by reference TRBV19 and TRBJ2-3, the full variable domain reads DGGITQSPKYLFRKEGQNVTLSCEQNLNHDAMYWYRQDPGQGLRLIYYSQIVNDFQKGDIAEGYSVSREKKESFPLTVTSAQKNPTAFYLCASSTGTKLGVTQYFGPGTRLTVL.

The chain has TRBV5-1 and TRBJ1-1, with 7 positions matching TRBD1. CDR3 size: 14 residues. The germline V gene encodes CDR1 SGHRS and CDR2 YFSETQ. V lost 4 bases to trimming and J lost 2 bases; unmatched junction nucleotides: 5. The CDR3 coding sequence is TGCGCCAGCAGCCAAGGGACAGTTAACACTGAAGCTTTCTTT. Translated: CASSQGTVNTEAFF.

This clone was counted a single time. The chain links TRBV19 to TRBJ2-3, with D possibly matching TRBD1 (6 bases). This CDR3 spans 13 amino acids. Trimming shortened V by 4 bases and J by 1 base, and 6 bases separated the two germline ends. Germline V gene data show CDR1 as LNHDA and CDR2 as SQIVND (reference sequence). CDR3 sequence: CASSTGGTDTQYF. CDR3 DNA sequence: TGTGCCAGTAGTACAGGGGGCACAGATACGCAGTATTTT. Supplemented by reference TRBV19 and TRBJ2-3, the full variable domain reads DGGITQSPKYLFRKEGQNVTLSCEQNLNHDAMYWYRQDPGQGLRLIYYSQIVNDFQKGDIAEGYSVSREKKESFPLTVTSAQKNPTAFYLCASSTGGTDTQYFGPGTRLTVL.

The chain recombines TRBV6-5 with TRBJ2-5; TRBD2 aligns across 8 bases. The J call may be wrong; the DNA end is better matched by TRBJ2-7. Germline CDR1 and CDR2: MNHEY and SVGAGI. The CDR3 extends over 16 amino acids. The CDR3 sequence is CASSYAGSAGAYEQYF. For the CDR3, the DNA is TGTGCCAGCAGTTACGCCGGGTCAGCGGGGGCCTACGAGCAGTACTTC.

This rearrangement joins TRBV6-1 to TRBJ2-7; 9 nucleotides match TRBD1. The length of the CDR3 is 14 residues. Unmatched junction bases numbered 7, after V lost 6 bases and J lost 4 bases. The V gene's germline CDR1 is MNHNS and CDR2 SASEGT. CDR3 sequence: CASRGGQGPYEQYF. CDR3 nucleotide sequence: TGTGCCAGCAGGGGGGGACAGGGTCCATACGAGCAGTACTTC.

The rearrangement uses TRBV9 and TRBJ2-1; tentative D call: TRBD1 (5 bases). This CDR3 is built from 13 residues. Between the trimmed V and J ends, which lost 4 bases and 7 bases, there was a span of 12 bases. Germline assignment: CDR1 SGDLS and CDR2 YYNGEE. The CDR3 coding sequence is TGTGCCAGCAGCCCGCAGGCAGGGAATGAGCAGTTCTTC. Its translation: CASSPQAGNEQFF.

The V and J genes are TRBV11-2 and TRBJ2-2; D is perhaps TRBD1 (6 bases). Germline V CDR1 and CDR2: SGHAT, FQNNGV. The CDR3 runs 13 residues. Trimming took off 5 bases at V and 5 bases at J, with 9 bases between the two ends. The chain's CDR3 is CASSVQGTGELFF. The CDR3 nucleotides read TGTGCCAGCAGCGTCCAGGGGACCGGGGAGCTGTTTTTT. The full variable domain, with the rest looked up from reference TRBV11-2 and TRBJ2-2, is EAGVAQSPRYKIIEKRQSVAFWCNPISGHATLYWYQQILGQGPKLLIQFQNNGVVDDSQLPKDRFSAERLKGVDSTLKIQPAKLEDSAVYLCASSVQGTGELFFGEGSRLTVL.

This chain links TRBV4-2 with TRBJ2-7; 7 nucleotides match TRBD1. Trimming removed 4 bases from V and 2 bases from J; junction bases left unmatched: 20. The CDR3 has 19 residues. CDR1 and CDR2 (germline): LGHNA, YNFKEQ. The CDR3: CASSRDLGTATITAYEQYF. CDR3 bases: TGTGCCAGCAGCCGGGACCTCGGGACAGCTACCATTACCGCCTACGAGCAGTACTTC.

The V and J genes are TRBV5-1 and TRBJ1-5; tentative D call: TRBD1 (6 bases). CDR1 and CDR2 (germline): SGHRS, YFSETQ. The CDR3 extends over 15 amino acids. Trimming cost V 4 bases and J 3 bases, with 14 bases left between them. CDR3 in amino acids: CASSPEDSLNQPQHF. In DNA, the CDR3 is TGCGCCAGCAGCCCCGAGGACAGCCTCAATCAGCCCCAGCATTTT.

The V call is TRBV6-5, the J call TRBJ2-3, with 8 positions matching TRBD1. Germline V gives CDR1 MNHEY, CDR2 SVGAGI. The ends lost 2 bases at V and 2 bases at J; junction bases unmatched: 6. The CDR3 covers 16 residues. DNA of the CDR3: TGTGCCAGCAGTTACCAGACAGGGGCCGCCACAGATACGCAGTATTTT. Translating it yields CASSYQTGAATDTQYF.

On this clone itself: A junction end diverges from the germline sequence, so it may reflect a read error. The chain has TRBV19 and TRBJ2-6, with D maybe TRBD1 (6 bases). Germline loops: CDR1 LNHDA, CDR2 SQIVND (reference sequence). This CDR3 has 13 residues. As DNA, the CDR3 is TGTGCCACCCAGGGGTATGGGGCCAACGGCCTGACTTTC. It translates to CATQGYGANGLTF.

The genes are TRBV13 and TRBJ1-2, with 8 positions matching TRBD1. V was pared by 4 bases and J by 3 bases, with 7 bases of the junction left unmatched. The germline V gene encodes CDR1 PRHDT and CDR2 FYEKMQ (reference sequence). CDR3 length: 15 residues. Written as DNA, the CDR3 is TGTGCCAGCAGCTCCTCTTTGACAGGGGACTATGGCTACACCTTC. Protein product: CASSSSLTGDYGYTF.

This clone was observed a few times. The chain employs TRBV10-1 and TRBJ2-1; tentatively, D is TRBD1 (5 bases). CDR1 and CDR2 (germline): WNHNN, SYGVQD (reference sequence). Trimming took off 0 bases at V and 7 bases at J, with 19 bases between the two ends. CDR3 length: 17 residues. CDR3 in amino acids: CASSESWQGFYQNEQFF. Here the CDR3 DNA reads TGCGCCAGCAGTGAGTCCTGGCAGGGATTTTATCAAAATGAGCAGTTCTTC.

The chain combines TRBV6-6 with TRBJ2-7; D might be TRBD1 (6 bases). CDR3 length equals 14 residues. Deletions cut 2 bases from V and 5 bases from J, with 13 bases between. CDR1 and CDR2 from the germline V gene are MNHNY and SVGAGI (reference sequence). The CDR3 sequence is CASSYVQGSDEQYF. Here the CDR3 DNA reads TGTGCCAGCAGTTACGTGCAGGGGAGCGACGAGCAGTACTTC.